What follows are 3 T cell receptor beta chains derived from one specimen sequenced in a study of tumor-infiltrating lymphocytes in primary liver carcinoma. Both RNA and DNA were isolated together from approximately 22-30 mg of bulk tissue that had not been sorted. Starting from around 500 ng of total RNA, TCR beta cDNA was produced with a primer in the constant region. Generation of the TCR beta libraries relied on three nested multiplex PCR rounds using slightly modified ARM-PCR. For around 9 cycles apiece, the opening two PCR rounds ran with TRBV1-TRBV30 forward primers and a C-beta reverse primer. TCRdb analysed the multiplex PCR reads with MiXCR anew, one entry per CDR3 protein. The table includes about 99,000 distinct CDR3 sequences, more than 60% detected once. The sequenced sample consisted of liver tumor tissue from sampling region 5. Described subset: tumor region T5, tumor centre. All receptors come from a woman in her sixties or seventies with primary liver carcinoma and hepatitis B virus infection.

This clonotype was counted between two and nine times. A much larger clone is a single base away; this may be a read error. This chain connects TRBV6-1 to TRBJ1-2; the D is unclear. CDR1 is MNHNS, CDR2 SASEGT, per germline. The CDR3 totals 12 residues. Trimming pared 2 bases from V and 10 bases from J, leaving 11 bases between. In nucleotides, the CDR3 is TGTGCCAGCAGTGAAAACAGCGGGGACTACACCTTC. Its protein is CASSENSGDYTF.

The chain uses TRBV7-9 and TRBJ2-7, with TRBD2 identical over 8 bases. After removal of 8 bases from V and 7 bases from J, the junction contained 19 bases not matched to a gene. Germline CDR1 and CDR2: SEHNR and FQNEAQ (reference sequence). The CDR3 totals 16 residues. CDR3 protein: CASCSNTGLVTYEQYF. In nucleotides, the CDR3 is TGTGCCAGCTGCTCCAACACGGGACTAGTAACATATGAGCAGTACTTC.

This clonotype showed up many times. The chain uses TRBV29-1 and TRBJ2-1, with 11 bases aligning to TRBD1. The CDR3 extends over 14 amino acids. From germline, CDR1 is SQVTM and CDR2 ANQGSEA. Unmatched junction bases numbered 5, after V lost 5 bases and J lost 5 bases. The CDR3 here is CSVWDRGGNNEQFF. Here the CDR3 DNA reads TGCAGCGTTTGGGACAGGGGGGGCAACAATGAGCAGTTCTTC.